This T cell receptor (beta chain) was found in a study of blood T cell repertoires in COVID-19. V was clipped by 4 bases and J by 3 bases; unmatched bases: 5. Germline V gene data show CDR1 as SGHRS and CDR2 as YFSETQ. The CDR3 runs to 16 residues. Here immunoSEQ multiplex PCR was the method, and the copy in TCRdb shows in-frame clones only, minus some. The sample has about 210,000 clones, around nine tenths seen once. This clonotype was sampled from a woman aged 40 to 49 with acute or convalescent COVID-19. The material sequenced was peripheral blood. V gene TRBV5-1 combines with J gene TRBJ2-3, with 13 positions matching TRBD2. The DNA for the CDR3 is TGCGCCAGCAGCCAGACTAGCGGGGGGAGTACAGATACGCAGTATTTT. This encodes CASSQTSGGSTDTQYF. Combining the CDR3 with reference TRBV5-1 and TRBJ2-3 gives the whole variable domain KAGVTQTPRYLIKTRGQQVTLSCSPISGHRSVSWYQQTPGQGLQFLFEYFSETQRNKGNFPGRFSGRQFSNSRSEMNVSTLELGDSALYLCASSQTSGGSTDTQYFGPGTRLTVL.